One and the same sample provided the 5 T cell receptor beta chains below, sequenced in a study of T cells in narcolepsy (dated by TCRdb to 2016 to 2018). Libraries were made using the immunoSEQ multiplex PCR assay. As stored in TCRdb, this immuneACCESS dataset retains in-frame rearrangements with V and J assigned. A fraction of the clones does not appear; measured against another copy, unresolved V genes explain less than half of the discrepancy, and the remainder lacks a known reason. A total of about 34,000 clones appear in this sample, 82% of them only once. Clones ranked in the top ten supply roughly 2.5% of the sample. Sample: CD45RA- memory CD4+ T cells from PBMCs. The cell subset or site label, as the study defines it: memory T cells sorted ex vivo from peripheral blood. The origin of the receptors is a human donor with narcolepsy.

This clone was counted only a few times. The chain carries TRBV18 and TRBJ2-5; D is ambiguous. This CDR3 is 12 amino acids long. V lost 2 bases to trimming and J lost 4 bases, with 5 bases between them. The germline CDR1 and CDR2 sequences are KGHSH and LQKENI. The CDR3 bases are TGTGCCAGCTCACCAAGCTCAGAGACCCAGTACTTC. This sequence encodes CASSPSSETQYF.

The chain links TRBV11-2 to TRBJ1-2; D perhaps matches TRBD1 (5 bases). Germline V gene sequence: CDR1 SGHAT, CDR2 FQNNGV. This CDR3 region has 14 residues. Trimming took 2 bases from V and 6 from J, leaving 13 bases between them. The CDR3, as DNA: TGTGCCAGCAGCTTAACGACAGACTCTAATGGCTACACCTTC. Translated: CASSLTTDSNGYTF.

The V gene is TRBV2, the J gene TRBJ2-7; 9 bases match TRBD1. Trimming took 8 bases from V and 4 from J; bases not matched to a gene: 6. Germline-derived CDR1 and CDR2 are SNHLY and FYNNEI. The CDR3 runs 13 residues. CDR3 amino acids: CASGRDRDYEQYF. CDR3 sequence (DNA): TGTGCCAGCGGAAGGGACAGGGATTACGAGCAGTACTTC. Drawing the rest from reference TRBV2 and TRBJ2-7, the complete variable domain is EPEVTQTPSHQVTQMGQEVILRCVPISNHLYFYWYRQILGQKVEFLVSFYNNEISEKSEIFDDQFSVERPDGSNFTLKIRSTKLEDSAMYFCASGRDRDYEQYFGPGTRLTVT.

The V call is TRBV5-4, the J call TRBJ1-5; 12 bases are shared with TRBD1. There are 17 residues in the CDR3. Germline lookup yields CDR1 SGHNT and CDR2 YYREEE (reference sequence). V shed 1 base and J 4 bases; nucleotides not matched to a gene: 6. The CDR3 bases are TGTGCCAGCAGCTTGTGGGGGGGACAGGGGGCGAATCAGCCCCAGCATTTT. Translating gives CASSLWGGQGANQPQHF.

This clone is a singleton in its sample. V and J are TRBV19 and TRBJ2-3; D is unresolved. Germline CDR1 reads LNHDA; CDR2 reads SQIVND (reference sequence). V lost 3 bases, J lost 6 bases, and 4 bases lay in between. The CDR3 has 11 residues. The CDR3 protein is CASSIWDTQYF. The CDR3 nucleotides are TGTGCCAGTAGTATTTGGGATACGCAGTATTTT.